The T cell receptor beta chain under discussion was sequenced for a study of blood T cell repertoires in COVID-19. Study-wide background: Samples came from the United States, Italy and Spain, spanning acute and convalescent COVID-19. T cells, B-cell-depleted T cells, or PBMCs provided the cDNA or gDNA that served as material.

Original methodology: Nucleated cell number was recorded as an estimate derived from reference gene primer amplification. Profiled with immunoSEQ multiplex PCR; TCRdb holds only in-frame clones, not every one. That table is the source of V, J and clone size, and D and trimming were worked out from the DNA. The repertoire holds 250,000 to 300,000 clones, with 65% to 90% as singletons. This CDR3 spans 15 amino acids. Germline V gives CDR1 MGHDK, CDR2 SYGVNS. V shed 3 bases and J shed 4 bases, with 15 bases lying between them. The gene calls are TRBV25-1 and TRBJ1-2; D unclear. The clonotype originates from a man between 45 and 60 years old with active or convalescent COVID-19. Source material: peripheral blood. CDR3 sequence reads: CASSESTAEVYGYTF. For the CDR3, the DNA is TGTGCCAGCAGTGAGTCTACGGCAGAGGTCTATGGCTACACCTTC.